The present T cell receptor beta chain was sequenced within a study of T cells in Graves' hyperthyroidism and ophthalmopathy (dated by TCRdb to the late 2010s). Regarding the complete study: Peripheral blood was sampled at the time of initial diagnosis, prior to any treatment. Whether ophthalmopathy could be predicted prospectively was tested in an independent validation cohort made up of roughly 19 hyperthyroidism patients plus 17 patients who later progressed to ophthalmopathy. For training and testing, the roughly 97 patients in the discovery cohort were randomly divided in a 7:3 ratio. A discovery cohort of about 95 patients, approximately 45 with Graves' ophthalmopathy and about 60 with stable Graves' hyperthyroidism, was used to find distinguishing TCR V-J signatures. In roughly six Graves' hyperthyroidism patients, the study also compared T-cell repertoires from thyroid tissue with T-cell repertoires from blood. After sampling, hyperthyroidism patients received methimazole starting at 30 mg daily, and ophthalmopathy patients received high-dose intravenous methylprednisolone. According to the paper, TCR Vbeta CDR3 sequencing was carried out on about 140 peripheral blood samples, which came from 40 to 45 ophthalmopathy, some 73 hyperthyroidism and some 17 progressor patients. Points the paper makes about the study in general: In validation, progression to ophthalmopathy was predicted by the model with approximately 67% sensitivity and roughly 72% specificity, a median of about 6.4 months before onset. Sample size was not statistically predetermined, and investigators were not blinded to group allocation. In cross-validation, a model built on a 13 V-J signature told ophthalmopathy apart from stable hyperthyroidism with approximately 90% sensitivity and about 81% specificity, and in testing the same model reached 80%/75%. Blood samples also contained most of the expanded thyroid clonotypes (frequency above 0.001), which suggests that blood repertoires may reflect thyroid immune responses.

CDR1 and CDR2 are drawn from the germline V gene: SGDLS, YYNGEE. Taken from cysteine to phenylalanine, the CDR3 has 15 residues. Just the 45-base CDR3 DNA is kept, in frame starting at base 1. Deletion took 4 bases off V and 0 bases off J, with a span of 14 bases between the germline ends. The TCR beta CDR3 regions were amplified from the RNA transcripts. The TCR CDR3 was subjected to a first round of RT-PCR using the HTBI primer set and the Qiagen OneStep RT-PCR kit. Libraries were constructed in a second round of multiplex PCR, after which size selection and purification were performed. Libraries were sequenced paired-end with 100 bp reads on an Illumina HiSeq2000. The published analysis was carried out like this. SOAPnuke was used to process the raw data, with reads discarded if the reads contained adapters or uncalled bases, had a mean Phred below 15, or lacked an exact constant-primer or identifier match. COPE v1.2.5 was used to merge high-quality paired reads, and clonotypes were defined as unique nucleotide sequences. Clonotypes were aligned to IMGT TRBV, TRBD and TRBJ reference segments using MiTCR v1.1. The analysis was restricted to V-J combinations with a frequency above 0.0001, which together covered 99% to 99.2% of the repertoires. The TCS score was defined as F50 (clonal expansion) divided by E x V (chaos), with BLOSUM62-based TCRdist calculated between CDR3 peptides within each V-J. Welch's t-statistics and random forest reduced around 520 V-J features to roughly 13, which were used in a naive Bayes classifier (R e1071). TCRdb handled the public reads itself, with Q25 trimming in fastp and clone calling in MiXCR, and kept productive beta chains. CDR3 protein duplicates are merged, each entry listing the most common genes and DNA. TCRdb, not the original authors, processed these V and J calls. The sample table shows about 500,000 distinct CDR3 sequences, and roughly 15% are seen once. The ten largest account for roughly a sixth of the sample.

Ophthalmopathy patients had moderately to severely active disease, Clinical Activity Score of at least 3, NOSPECS grade of at least 4, and duration under 3 months. Patients with uncontrolled infections, other autoimmune diseases, pregnancy or lactation were excluded. Clinical symptoms, serum thyroxine and TRAb, thyroid ultrasound, and orbital computed tomography formed the basis for the diagnoses. PBMCs were separated from roughly 10 ml of fresh peripheral blood using Ficoll-Paque density gradient centrifugation. Total RNA was extracted with Trizol reagent, and quality was checked on an Agilent 2100 Bioanalyzer. This clonotype has more than one count but fewer than ten. Its binding antigen is unknown. Base quality data are lacking; no much larger clone is found one base away.

The material sequenced was blood. This receptor was taken from a woman under 30 with Graves' ophthalmopathy. This sequence uses TRBV9 and TRBJ2-7; the D gene is tentatively TRBD1 or TRBD2, each matching 5 bases. CDR3 region: CASSTRGEGSYEQYF. The sequenced DNA: TGTGCCAGCAGCACCCGAGGGGAAGGCTCCTACGAGCAGTACTTC.